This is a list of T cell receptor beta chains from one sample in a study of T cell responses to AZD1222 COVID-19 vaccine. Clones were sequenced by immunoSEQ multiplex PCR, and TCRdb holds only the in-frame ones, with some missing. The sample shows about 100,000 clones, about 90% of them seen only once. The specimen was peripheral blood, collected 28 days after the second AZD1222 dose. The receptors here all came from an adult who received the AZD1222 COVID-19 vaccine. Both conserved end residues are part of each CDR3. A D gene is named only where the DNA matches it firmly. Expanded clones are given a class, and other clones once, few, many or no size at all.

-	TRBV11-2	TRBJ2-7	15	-	TGTGCCAGCAGCTTAGGCAGGGGAGTGGCCTACGAGCAGTACTTC	CASSLGRGVAYEQYF
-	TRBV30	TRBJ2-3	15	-	TGTGCCTGGGTCCCGAGCGGAGCTAGCACAGATACGCAGTATTTT	CAWVPSGASTDTQYF
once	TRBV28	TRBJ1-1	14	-	TGTGCCAGCAGTTGGACCGAACGGAACACTGAAGCTTTCTTT	CASSWTERNTEAFF
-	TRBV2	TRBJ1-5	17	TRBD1	TGTGCCAGCAGTGAAATTCGGGACAGGTATAGCAATCAGCCCCAGCATTTT	CASSEIRDRYSNQPQHF
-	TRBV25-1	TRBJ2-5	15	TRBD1	TGTGCCAGCAGTGCTGGGACAGCTGAACAAGAGACCCAGTACTTC	CASSAGTAEQETQYF
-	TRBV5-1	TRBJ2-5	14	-	TGCGCCAGCAGCGCCTCCCCGGGGCCCGAGACCCAGTACTTC	CASSASPGPETQYF
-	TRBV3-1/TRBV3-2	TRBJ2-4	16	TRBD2	TGTGCCAGCAGCCAAGAACCCGGGAGGGCCAAAAACATTCAGTACTTC	CASSQEPGRAKNIQYF
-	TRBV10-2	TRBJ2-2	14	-	TGCGCCAGCAGTGGAAAGGAAAAAACCGGGGAGCTGTTTTTT	CASSGKEKTGELFF
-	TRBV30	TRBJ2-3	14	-	TGTGCCTGGAATACGGGGATTAGAGCAGATACGCAGTATTTT	CAWNTGIRADTQYF
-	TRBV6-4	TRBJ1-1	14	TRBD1	TGTGCCAGCAGACCAGGGGGCAAGTACACTGAAGCTTTCTTT	CASRPGGKYTEAFF
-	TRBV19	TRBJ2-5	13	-	TGTGCCAGTACTCGAAGGCTCGGAGAGACCCAGTACTTC	CASTRRLGETQYF
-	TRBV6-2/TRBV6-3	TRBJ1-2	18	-	TGTGCCAGCAGTTACCCCCCGACAGCAATTTCGCTTTACTATGGCTACACCTTC	CASSYPPTAISLYYGYTF
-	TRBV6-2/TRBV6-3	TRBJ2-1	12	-	TGTGCCAGCAGTTACACTAGCACTGAGCAGTTCTTC	CASSYTSTEQFF
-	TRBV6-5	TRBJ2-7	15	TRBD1	TGTGCCAGCAGGCGACAGGGGTCCATAAATTACGAGCAGTACTTC	CASRRQGSINYEQYF
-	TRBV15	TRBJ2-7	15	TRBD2	TGTGCCACCAGCATGTCAACGGGAGGATCGTACGAGCAGTACTTC	CATSMSTGGSYEQYF
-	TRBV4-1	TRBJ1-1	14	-	TGCGCCAGCAGCCAAGTGGCGTTGAACACTGAAGCTTTCTTT	CASSQVALNTEAFF
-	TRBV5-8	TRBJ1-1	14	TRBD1	TGTGCCAGCAGCTGGGGACAGGCCCCAAATGTGGCTTTCTTT	CASSWGQAPNVAFF
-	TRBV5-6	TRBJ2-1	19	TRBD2	TGTGCCAGCAGCGATTCCGGGACTAGCCTACTTCCCGCCTACAATGAGCAGTTCTTC	CASSDSGTSLLPAYNEQFF
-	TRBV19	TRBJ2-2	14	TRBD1	TGTGCCAGTATAGACAGGGGGGACACCGGGGAGCTGTTTTTT	CASIDRGDTGELFF
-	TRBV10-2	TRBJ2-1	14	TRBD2	TGCGCCAGCAGGCTAGCGGGGTCGGGGGGAGGGCAGTTCTTC	CASRLAGSGGGQFF
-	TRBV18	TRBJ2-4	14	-	TGTGCCAGCTCACCACAGTCATGGCAAAACATTCAGTACTTC	CASSPQSWQNIQYF
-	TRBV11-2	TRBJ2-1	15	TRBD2	TGTGCCAGCAGCGGGACTAGCGGGAAGGGAAATGAGCAGTTCTTC	CASSGTSGKGNEQFF
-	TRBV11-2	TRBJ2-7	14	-	TGTGCCAGCAGCTTAGAGGCAGGGACCTACGAGCAGTACTTC	CASSLEAGTYEQYF
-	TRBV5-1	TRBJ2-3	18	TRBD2	TGCGCCAGCAGCTTGGCTCTAGCGGGAGGAGTGGGCACAGATACGCAGTATTTT	CASSLALAGGVGTDTQYF
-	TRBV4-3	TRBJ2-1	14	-	TGCGCCAGCAGCTCCGGGTACCTAGCAAATGAGCAGTTCTTC	CASSSGYLANEQFF
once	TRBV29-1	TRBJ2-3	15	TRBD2	TGCAGCGTTGTCGGGACTAGCGGGAGCACAGATACGCAGTATTTT	CSVVGTSGSTDTQYF
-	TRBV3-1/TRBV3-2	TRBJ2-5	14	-	TGTGCCAGCAGCCGAGGCGTCCACCAAGAGACCCAGTACTTC	CASSRGVHQETQYF
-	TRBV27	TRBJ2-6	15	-	TGTGCCAGCAGTTTAATGGTGACTGGGGCCAACGTCCTGACTTTC	CASSLMVTGANVLTF
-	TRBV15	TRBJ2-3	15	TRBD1	TGTGCCACCAGCAGAACAGGGGTGAGCACAGATACGCAGTATTTT	CATSRTGVSTDTQYF
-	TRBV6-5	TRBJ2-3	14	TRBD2	TGTGCCAGCAGCTTAGCGGGAGGGCCCGATACGCAGTATTTT	CASSLAGGPDTQYF
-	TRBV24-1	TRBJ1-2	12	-	TGTGCCACCAGTGATAAGAACTATGGCTACACCTTC	CATSDKNYGYTF
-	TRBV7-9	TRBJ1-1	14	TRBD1	TGTGCCAGCTTCCAATTTAGGGACAGCGATTTTGGTTTCTTT	CASFQFRDSDFGFF
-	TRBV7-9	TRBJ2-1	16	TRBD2	TGTGCCAGCAGATCCCAGTTGCGGGAGGCCTTGAATGAGCAGTTCTTC	CASRSQLREALNEQFF
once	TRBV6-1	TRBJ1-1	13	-	TGTGCCAGCAGCGAAGGGGGGATCACTGAAGCTTTCTTT	CASSEGGITEAFF
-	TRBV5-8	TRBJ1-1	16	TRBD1	TGTGCCAGCAGCCCCGGACAGGTTTTAATGAACACTGAAGCTTTCTTT	CASSPGQVLMNTEAFF
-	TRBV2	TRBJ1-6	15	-	TGTGCCAGCAGTCGATTGACAGTCCGGCAATCACCCCTCCACTTT	CASSRLTVRQSPLHF
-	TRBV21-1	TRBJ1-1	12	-	TGTGCCAGCAGGATGCCGAACACTGAAGCTTTCTTT	CASRMPNTEAFF
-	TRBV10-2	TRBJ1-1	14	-	TGCGCCAGCAGGGGTGCCGCCGGAAACACTGAAGCTTTCTTT	CASRGAAGNTEAFF
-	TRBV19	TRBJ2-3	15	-	TGTGCCAGTAGTATTTCAGGGGCTCGGGCAGATACGCAGTATTTT	CASSISGARADTQYF
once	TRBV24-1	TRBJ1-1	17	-	TGTGCCACCAGTGATTTGCTAGGACCGAACCGGGCCGCTGAAGCTTTCTTT	CATSDLLGPNRAAEAFF
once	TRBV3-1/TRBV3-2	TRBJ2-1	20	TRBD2	TGTGCCAGCAGCCAAAGCAGGGGACTAGCGGGAGAGCACTCCTACAATGAGCAGTTCTTC	CASSQSRGLAGEHSYNEQFF
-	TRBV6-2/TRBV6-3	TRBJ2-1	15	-	TGTGCCAGCAGTTATGGGGGAGTGTCCTACAATGAGCAGTTCTTC	CASSYGGVSYNEQFF
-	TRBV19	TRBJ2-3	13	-	TGTGCCAGTAGTATAAGGGAGTCAGATACGCAGTATTTT	CASSIRESDTQYF
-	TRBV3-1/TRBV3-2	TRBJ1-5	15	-	TGTGCCAGCAGCCAAGGAATCGGTCTTAATCAGCCCCAGCATTTT	CASSQGIGLNQPQHF
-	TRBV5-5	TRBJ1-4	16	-	TGTGCCAGCAGCCTAAGACAGGAGACAACTAATGAAAAACTGTTTTTT	CASSLRQETTNEKLFF
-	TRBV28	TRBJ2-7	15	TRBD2	TGTGCCAGCAGCGTCACCGGGACTAGCGGTTACGAGCAGTACTTC	CASSVTGTSGYEQYF
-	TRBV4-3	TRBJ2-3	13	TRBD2	TGCGCCAGCAGCCAAGATAGGGGACTAGCGCTGTATTTT	CASSQDRGLALYF
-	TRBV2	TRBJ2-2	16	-	TGTGCCAGCAGTGAACTAACGCTGGGGAACACCGGGGAGCTGTTTTTT	CASSELTLGNTGELFF
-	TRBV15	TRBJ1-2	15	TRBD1	TGTGCCACCAGCAGAGATCCGACAGGGGGATTTGGCTACACCTTC	CATSRDPTGGFGYTF
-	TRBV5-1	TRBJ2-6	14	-	TGCGCCAGCAGCCCTGGCTCTGGGGCCAACGTCCTGACTTTC	CASSPGSGANVLTF
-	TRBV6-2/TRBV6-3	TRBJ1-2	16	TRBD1	TGTGCCAGCAGCGGCGCCGGTGGACAGGGAGTATCTGGCTACACCTTC	CASSGAGGQGVSGYTF
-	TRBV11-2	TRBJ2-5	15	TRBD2	TGTGCCAGCAGCCCAGGACTAGCGGGAGCGGAGACCCAGTACTTC	CASSPGLAGAETQYF
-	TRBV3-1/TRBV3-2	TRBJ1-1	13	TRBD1	TGTGCCAGCAGCCAAGGGGACAGGGCTGAAGCTTTCTTT	CASSQGDRAEAFF
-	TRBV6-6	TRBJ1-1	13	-	TGTGCCAGCAGTTACGGTCAGAACACTGAAGCTTTCTTT	CASSYGQNTEAFF
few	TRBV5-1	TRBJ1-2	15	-	TGCGCCAGCAGCTTGGCTGGGGAACAGGAGTATGGCTACACCTTC	CASSLAGEQEYGYTF
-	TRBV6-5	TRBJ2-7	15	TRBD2	TGTGCCAGCTCAACTAGCGGGGGCTTAAACTACGAGCAGTACTTC	CASSTSGGLNYEQYF
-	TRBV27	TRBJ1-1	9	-	TGTGCCAGCAGTCCCCTCACTTTCTTT	CASSPLTFF